This passage covers 21 T cell receptor beta chains from one sample sequenced in a study of blood T cell repertoires in COVID-19. Some clones are missing from TCRdb's copy, which holds only in-frame ones; the method was immunoSEQ multiplex PCR. The sample consists of approximately 180,000 clones, about 87% of them appearing once. Sequenced: peripheral blood. The receptors derive from a woman aged 70-85 years with COVID-19, enrolled during active disease.

The V call is TRBV14, the J call TRBJ2-7; no definite D call. The CDR3 is made up of 13 amino acids. V was cut by 1 base and J by 2 bases, with 6 bases left in between. Germline loops: CDR1 SGHDN, CDR2 FVKESK. CDR3 sequence (DNA): TGTGCCAGCAGCCAAGGGCCTCCCTACGAGCAGTACTTC. This gives the protein CASSQGPPYEQYF.

The rearrangement links TRBV30 to TRBJ1-5, with a tentative D call TRBD1 (5 bases). CDR1 and CDR2 from the germline V gene are GTSNPN and SVGIG (reference sequence). V lost 2 bases, J lost 3 bases, and 20 bases lay in between. The CDR3 sequence is 17 residues long. CDR3 DNA sequence: TGTGCCTGGAGTCCTGGGGTCGACAGCGCCTTCAATCAGCCCCAGCATTTT. Its protein is CAWSPGVDSAFNQPQHF.

The genes are TRBV30 and TRBJ2-6; 8 bases fit TRBD1. The germline V gene encodes CDR1 GTSNPN and CDR2 SVGIG (reference sequence). The CDR3 loop spans 15 amino acids. V was pared by 0 bases and J by 2 bases, with 0 bases of the junction left unmatched. DNA of the CDR3: TGTGCCTGGAGTGTACAGGGGGCTGGGGCCAACGTCCTGACTTTC. This encodes CAWSVQGAGANVLTF.

Points on this clone: This specimen includes other DNA sequences encoding the same CDR3. This sequence joins TRBV28 and TRBJ2-7, with 9 bases aligning to TRBD1. This CDR3 is 14 amino acids long. After removal of 5 bases from V and 6 bases from J, the junction contained 8 bases not matched to a gene. Germline V gene sequence: CDR1 MDHEN, CDR2 SYDVKM. CDR3 sequence: CASSPGTGSPEQYF. In DNA form, the CDR3 reads TGTGCCAGCAGTCCCGGGACAGGGAGTCCCGAGCAGTACTTC. The entire variable domain, with the rest obtained from reference TRBV28 and TRBJ2-7, is as follows: DVKVTQSSRYLVKRTGEKVFLECVQDMDHENMFWYRQDPGLGLRLIYFSYDVKMKEKGDIPEGYSVSREKKERFSLILESASTNQTSMYLCASSPGTGSPEQYFGPGTRLTVT.

V is TRBV11-2 and J is TRBJ2-1; 9 nucleotides agree with TRBD2. V lost 2 bases and J lost 4; bases outside the gene matches: 3. This CDR3 region has 15 residues. Germline V gene data show CDR1 as SGHAT and CDR2 as FQNNGV. The CDR3 reads CASSLFSGSYNEQFF. The CDR3 bases are TGTGCCAGCAGCTTATTTAGCGGGAGTTACAATGAGCAGTTCTTC.

This clone was found once. V is TRBV5-1 and J is TRBJ1-4; D is possibly TRBD1 (6 bases). CDR1 SGHRS and CDR2 YFSETQ come from the germline V gene. This CDR3 region has 15 residues. Deletions cut 4 bases from V and 5 bases from J, with 15 bases between. The CDR3 sequence is CASSQGWPGNEKLFF. The CDR3 bases are TGCGCCAGCAGCCAGGGGTGGCCGGGGAATGAAAAACTGTTTTTT.

This clone was observed a few times. The V call is TRBV28, the J call TRBJ2-7; 9 positions match TRBD1. Germline trimming cut 6 bases from V and 4 bases from J; bases unmatched to any gene: 10. Germline lookup yields CDR1 MDHEN and CDR2 SYDVKM. CDR3 length: 15 residues. The CDR3 nucleotides are TGTGCCAGCAGCATACTCGGGACAGGGAGTTACGAGCAGTACTTC. This sequence encodes CASSILGTGSYEQYF.

This rearrangement joins TRBV11-2 to TRBJ2-2; the match to TRBD2 covers 11 bases. This CDR3 has 18 amino acids. From germline, CDR1 is SGHAT and CDR2 FQNNGV. V dropped 2 bases and J dropped 0; count of bases not matched to a gene: 5. The CDR3 region has the DNA TGTGCCAGCAGCTTACGCCTAGCGGGAGGTTCGAACACCGGGGAGCTGTTTTTT. Its protein is CASSLRLAGGSNTGELFF.

V usage is TRBV4-1 and J usage is TRBJ1-6; weak D call: TRBD1 (6 bases). Germline V CDR1 and CDR2: MGHRA, YSYEKL. CDR3 size: 13 residues. The V end was cut by 0 bases, the J end by 9 bases, with 6 bases between. The CDR3 region has the DNA TGCGCCAGCAGCCAAGAACAGGGTTCACCCCTCCACTTT. It yields the protein CASSQEQGSPLHF.

The gene calls are TRBV10-3 and TRBJ2-7; TRBD1 might be the D (6 bases). The CDR3 runs to 12 residues. The germline V and J ends were trimmed by 4 bases and 3 bases, with 7 bases remaining between them. Germline assignment: CDR1 ENHRY and CDR2 SYGVKD. CDR3 protein: CAISARGYEQYF. In nucleotides, the CDR3 is TGTGCCATCAGTGCCAGGGGCTACGAGCAGTACTTC.

The gene calls are TRBV2 and TRBJ2-5, with TRBD2 identical over 7 bases. Germline V CDR1 and CDR2: SNHLY, FYNNEI. V gave up 4 bases and J gave up 4 bases; unmatched junction bases: 9. The CDR3 length is 15 residues. The CDR3 DNA sequence: TGTGCCAGCAGTGGAGTAGGCGGGAGAGTAGAGACCCAGTACTTC. Its translation is CASSGVGGRVETQYF.

The chain links TRBV15 to TRBJ1-2; 7 positions match TRBD1. Germline CDR1 and CDR2: LNHNV and YYDKDF (reference sequence). Germline trimming cut 4 bases from V and 8 bases from J; bases unmatched to any gene: 10. The CDR3 spans 14 residues. The CDR3 bases are TGTGCCACCAGCACCGGACAGGTCCTGAGGGGCTACACCTTC. Its translation: CATSTGQVLRGYTF.

This clone was observed a few times. V gene TRBV9 combines with J gene TRBJ1-2; TRBD1 matches 7 bases. V was clipped by 0 bases and J by 3 bases; unmatched bases: 11. The germline CDR1 and CDR2 sequences are SGDLS and YYNGEE. CDR3 length: 17 residues. DNA for the CDR3: TGTGCCAGCAGCGTAGCTTTTGGCCAGGGGGTGTACTATGGCTACACCTTC. Protein product: CASSVAFGQGVYYGYTF.

This sequence joins TRBV6-5 and TRBJ1-2, with D perhaps matching TRBD1 (5 bases). The germline V gene encodes CDR1 MNHEY and CDR2 SVGAGI. Trimming removed 6 bases from V and 4 bases from J, with 9 bases in between. The CDR3 consists of 12 residues. The CDR3: CASSLDSYGYTF. CDR3 DNA: TGTGCCAGCAGCCTTGACAGCTATGGCTACACCTTC.

V usage is TRBV24-1 and J usage is TRBJ2-2, with TRBD2 identical over 11 bases. CDR3 size: 17 residues. Germline V CDR1 and CDR2: KGHDR, SFDVKD. V dropped 3 bases and J dropped 4; count of bases not matched to a gene: 6. CDR3 loop: CATSDKLAGVLTGELFF. The DNA of the CDR3 is TGTGCCACCAGTGATAAACTAGCGGGAGTCCTCACCGGGGAGCTGTTTTTT.

V is TRBV7-9 and J is TRBJ1-2, with D maybe TRBD1 (6 bases). Germline-derived CDR1 and CDR2 are SEHNR and FQNEAQ (reference sequence). This CDR3 contains 13 residues. Trimming took off 5 bases at V and 6 bases at J, with 13 bases between the two ends. In nucleotides, the CDR3 is TGTGCCAGCAGCCCTAGGGGGGGCGATGGCTACACCTTC. Protein: CASSPRGGDGYTF.

The J gene is TRBJ2-1, the V gene TRBV3-1 (or the pseudogene TRBV3-2); 8 bases align to TRBD1. V shed 7 bases, J shed 6 bases, and the junction held 17 bases outside the gene matches. The V gene's germline CDR1 is LGHDT and CDR2 YNNKEL (reference sequence). This CDR3 spans 17 amino acids. DNA of the CDR3: TGTGCCAGCACCCCAAACCGGAGGGACAGGTCGGGCAATGAGCAGTTCTTC. Translation: CASTPNRRDRSGNEQFF.

The chain has TRBV6-5 and TRBJ1-2, with TRBD1 matching 8 bases. V lost 2 bases to trimming and J lost 13 bases; unmatched junction nucleotides: 6. The CDR3 is 12 residues long. CDR1 and CDR2 (germline): MNHEY, SVGAGI. The CDR3 region is CASSYGTGALTF. CDR3 nucleotides: TGTGCCAGCAGTTACGGGACAGGAGCTCTCACCTTC.

The genes are TRBV30 and TRBJ1-2, with D maybe TRBD1 (6 bases). The CDR3 loop spans 13 amino acids. In germline, CDR1 is GTSNPN, CDR2 SVGIG (reference sequence). With 4 bases removed from V and 4 bases from J, the gap between germline ends came to 13 bases. The chain's CDR3 is CAWTPDSFYGYTF. The CDR3 bases are TGTGCCTGGACCCCGGACAGTTTCTATGGCTACACCTTC. The full variable domain, rest sourced from reference TRBV30 and TRBJ1-2, is SQTIHQWPATLVQPVGSPLSLECTVEGTSNPNLYWYRQAAGRGLQLLFYSVGIGQISSEVPQNLSASRPQDRQFILSSKKLLLSDSGFYLCAWTPDSFYGYTFGSGTRLTVV.

The rearrangement joins TRBV27 to TRBJ2-7; no firm D call. The CDR3 spans 13 residues. Trimming took 4 bases from V and 0 from J, leaving 7 bases between them. Germline values: CDR1 MNHEY, CDR2 SMNVEV (reference sequence). The CDR3 DNA is TGTGCCAGCAGTTCGGCGGACTCCTACGAGCAGTACTTC. Its translation: CASSSADSYEQYF.

V and J are TRBV3-1 (or the pseudogene TRBV3-2) and TRBJ2-5, with 7 bases fitting TRBD1. The CDR3 sequence is 15 residues long. Unmatched junction bases numbered 8, after V lost 5 bases and J lost 2 bases. The germline V gene has CDR1 LGHDT and CDR2 YNNKEL (reference sequence). The CDR3 is CASSSNRGGQETQYF. Here the CDR3 DNA reads TGTGCCAGCAGCTCAAACAGGGGCGGGCAAGAGACCCAGTACTTC.